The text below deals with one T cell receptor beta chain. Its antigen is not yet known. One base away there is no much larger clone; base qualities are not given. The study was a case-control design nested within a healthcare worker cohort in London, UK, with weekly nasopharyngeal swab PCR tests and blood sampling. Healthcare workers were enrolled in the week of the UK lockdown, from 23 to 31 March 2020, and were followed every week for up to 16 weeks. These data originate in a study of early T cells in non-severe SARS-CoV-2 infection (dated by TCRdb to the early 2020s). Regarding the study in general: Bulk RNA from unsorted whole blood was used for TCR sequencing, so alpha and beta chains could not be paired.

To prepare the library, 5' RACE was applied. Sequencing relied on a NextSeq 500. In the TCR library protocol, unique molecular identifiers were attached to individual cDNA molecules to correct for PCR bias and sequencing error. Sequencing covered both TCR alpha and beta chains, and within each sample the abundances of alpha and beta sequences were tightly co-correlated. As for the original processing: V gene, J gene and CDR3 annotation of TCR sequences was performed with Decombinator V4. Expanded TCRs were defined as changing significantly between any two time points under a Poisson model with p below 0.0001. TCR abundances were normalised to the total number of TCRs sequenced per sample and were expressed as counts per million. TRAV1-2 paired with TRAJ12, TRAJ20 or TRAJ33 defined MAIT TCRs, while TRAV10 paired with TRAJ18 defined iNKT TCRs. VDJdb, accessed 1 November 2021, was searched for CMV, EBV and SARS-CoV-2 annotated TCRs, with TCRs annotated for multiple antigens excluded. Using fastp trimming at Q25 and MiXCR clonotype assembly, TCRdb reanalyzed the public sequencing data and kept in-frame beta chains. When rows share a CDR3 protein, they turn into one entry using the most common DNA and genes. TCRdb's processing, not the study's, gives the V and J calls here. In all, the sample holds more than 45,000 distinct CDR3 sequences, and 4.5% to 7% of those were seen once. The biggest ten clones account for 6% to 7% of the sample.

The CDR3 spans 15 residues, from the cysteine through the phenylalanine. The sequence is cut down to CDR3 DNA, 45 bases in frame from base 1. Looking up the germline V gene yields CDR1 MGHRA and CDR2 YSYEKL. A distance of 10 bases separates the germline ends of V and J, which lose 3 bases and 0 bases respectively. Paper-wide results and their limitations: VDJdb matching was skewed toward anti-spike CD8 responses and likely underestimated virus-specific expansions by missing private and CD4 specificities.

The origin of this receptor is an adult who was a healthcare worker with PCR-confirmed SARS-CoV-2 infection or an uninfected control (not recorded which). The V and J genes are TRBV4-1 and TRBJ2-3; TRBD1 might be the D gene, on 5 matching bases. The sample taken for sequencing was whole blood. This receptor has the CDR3 CASSQVTASTDTQYF. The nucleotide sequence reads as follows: TGCGCCAGCAGCCAGGTGACAGCTAGCACAGATACGCAGTATTTT.